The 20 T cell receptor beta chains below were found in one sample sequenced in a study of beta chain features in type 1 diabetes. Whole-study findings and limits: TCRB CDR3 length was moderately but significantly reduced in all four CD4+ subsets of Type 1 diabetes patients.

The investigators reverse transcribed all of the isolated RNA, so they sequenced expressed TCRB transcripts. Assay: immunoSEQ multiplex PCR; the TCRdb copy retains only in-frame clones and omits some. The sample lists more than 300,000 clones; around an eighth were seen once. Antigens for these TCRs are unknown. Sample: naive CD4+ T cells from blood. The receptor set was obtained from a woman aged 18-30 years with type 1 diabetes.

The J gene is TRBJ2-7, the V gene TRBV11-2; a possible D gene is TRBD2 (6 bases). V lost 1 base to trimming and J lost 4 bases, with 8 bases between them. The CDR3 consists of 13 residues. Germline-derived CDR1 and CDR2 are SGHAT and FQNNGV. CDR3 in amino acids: CASSLGSGYEQYF. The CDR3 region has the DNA TGTGCCAGCAGCTTAGGTAGCGGTTACGAGCAGTACTTC.

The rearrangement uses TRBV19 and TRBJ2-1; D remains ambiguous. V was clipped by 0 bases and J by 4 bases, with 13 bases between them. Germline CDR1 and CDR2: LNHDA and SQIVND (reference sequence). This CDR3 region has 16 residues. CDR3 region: CASSIDTPGPYNEQFF. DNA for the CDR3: TGTGCCAGTAGTATAGATACCCCGGGTCCGTACAATGAGCAGTTCTTC.

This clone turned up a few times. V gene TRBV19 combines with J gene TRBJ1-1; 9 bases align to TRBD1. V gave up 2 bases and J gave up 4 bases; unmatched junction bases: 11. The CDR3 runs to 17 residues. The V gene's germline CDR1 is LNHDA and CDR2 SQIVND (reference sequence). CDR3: CASSITGTGLGGTEAFF. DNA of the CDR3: TGTGCCAGTAGTATAACTGGGACAGGGTTGGGCGGCACTGAAGCTTTCTTT. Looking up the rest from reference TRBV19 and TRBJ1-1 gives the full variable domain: DGGITQSPKYLFRKEGQNVTLSCEQNLNHDAMYWYRQDPGQGLRLIYYSQIVNDFQKGDIAEGYSVSREKKESFPLTVTSAQKNPTAFYLCASSITGTGLGGTEAFFGQGTRLTVV.

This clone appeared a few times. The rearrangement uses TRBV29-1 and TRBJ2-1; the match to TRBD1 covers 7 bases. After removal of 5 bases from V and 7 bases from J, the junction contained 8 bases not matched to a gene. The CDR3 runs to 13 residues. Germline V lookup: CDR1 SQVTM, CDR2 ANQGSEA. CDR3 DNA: TGCAGCGTTCGAGGGGGCCAAGGGAATGAGCAGTTCTTC. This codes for CSVRGGQGNEQFF.

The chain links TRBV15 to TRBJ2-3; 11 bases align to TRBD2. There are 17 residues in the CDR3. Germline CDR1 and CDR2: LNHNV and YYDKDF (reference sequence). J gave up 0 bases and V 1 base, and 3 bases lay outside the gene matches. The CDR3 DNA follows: TGTGCCACCAGCAGAGTCTGGACTAGCGGGAGCACAGATACGCAGTATTTT. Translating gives CATSRVWTSGSTDTQYF.

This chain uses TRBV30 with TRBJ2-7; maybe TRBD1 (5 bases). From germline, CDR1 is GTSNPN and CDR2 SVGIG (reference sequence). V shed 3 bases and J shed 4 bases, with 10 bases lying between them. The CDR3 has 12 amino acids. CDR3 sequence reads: CAWRGPGYEQYF. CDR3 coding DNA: TGTGCCTGGAGGGGGCCCGGTTACGAGCAGTACTTC.

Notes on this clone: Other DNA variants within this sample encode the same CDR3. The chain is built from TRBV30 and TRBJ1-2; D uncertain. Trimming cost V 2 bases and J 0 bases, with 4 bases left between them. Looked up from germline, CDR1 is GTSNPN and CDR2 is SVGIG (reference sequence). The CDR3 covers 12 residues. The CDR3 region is CAWSPANYGYTF. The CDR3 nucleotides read TGTGCCTGGAGTCCAGCTAACTATGGCTACACCTTC.

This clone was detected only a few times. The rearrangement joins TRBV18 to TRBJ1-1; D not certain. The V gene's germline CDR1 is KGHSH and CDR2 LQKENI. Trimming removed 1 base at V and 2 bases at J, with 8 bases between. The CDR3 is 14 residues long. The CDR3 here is CASSPRRVNTEAFF. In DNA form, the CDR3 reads TGTGCCAGCTCACCACGGAGGGTAAACACTGAAGCTTTCTTT.

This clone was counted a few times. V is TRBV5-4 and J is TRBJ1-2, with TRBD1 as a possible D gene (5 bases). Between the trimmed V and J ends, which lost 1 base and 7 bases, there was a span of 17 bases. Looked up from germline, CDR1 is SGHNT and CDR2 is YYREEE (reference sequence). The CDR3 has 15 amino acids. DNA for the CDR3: TGTGCCAGCAGCTTGTGGGAGGGGCCGCCATCTGGCTACACCTTC. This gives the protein CASSLWEGPPSGYTF. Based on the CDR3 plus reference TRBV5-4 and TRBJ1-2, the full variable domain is ETGVTQSPTHLIKTRGQQVTLRCSSQSGHNTVSWYQQALGQGPQFIFQYYREEENGRGNFPPRFSGLQFPNYSSELNVNALELDDSALYLCASSLWEGPPSGYTFGSGTRLTVV.

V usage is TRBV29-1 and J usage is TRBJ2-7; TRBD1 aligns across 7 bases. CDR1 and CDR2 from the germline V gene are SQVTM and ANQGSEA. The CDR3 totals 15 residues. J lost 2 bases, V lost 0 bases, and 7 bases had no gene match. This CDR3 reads CSVEDRQGVTYEQYF. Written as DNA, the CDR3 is TGCAGCGTTGAAGATCGGCAGGGGGTAACCTACGAGCAGTACTTC.

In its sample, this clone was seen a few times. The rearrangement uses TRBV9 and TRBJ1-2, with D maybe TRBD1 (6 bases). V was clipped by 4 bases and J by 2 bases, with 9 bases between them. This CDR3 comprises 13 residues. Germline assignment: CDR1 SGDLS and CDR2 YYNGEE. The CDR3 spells CASSRQANYGYTF. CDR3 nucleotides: TGTGCCAGCAGCCGACAGGCCAACTATGGCTACACCTTC.

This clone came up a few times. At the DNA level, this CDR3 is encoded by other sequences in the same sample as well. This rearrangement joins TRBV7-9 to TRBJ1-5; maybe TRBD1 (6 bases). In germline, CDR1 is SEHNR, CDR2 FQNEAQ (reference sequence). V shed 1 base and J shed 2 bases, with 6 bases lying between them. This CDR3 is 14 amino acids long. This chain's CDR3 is CASSLGTGNQPQHF. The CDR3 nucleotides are TGTGCCAGCAGCTTAGGGACAGGCAATCAGCCCCAGCATTTT.

The CDR3 DNA sequence: TGTGCCAGCACCCTACAGGGGAACTATGGCTACACCTTC. It yields the protein CASTLQGNYGYTF. This chain uses TRBV28 with TRBJ1-2; 7 bases match TRBD1. Germline V gives CDR1 MDHEN, CDR2 SYDVKM. V shed 7 bases, J shed 2 bases, and the junction held 4 bases outside the gene matches. The CDR3 extends over 13 amino acids.

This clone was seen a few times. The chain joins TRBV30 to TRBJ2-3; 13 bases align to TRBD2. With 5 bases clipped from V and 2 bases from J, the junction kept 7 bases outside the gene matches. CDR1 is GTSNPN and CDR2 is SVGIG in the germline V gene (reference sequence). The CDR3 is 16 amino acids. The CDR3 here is CAWGLAGVGITDTQYF. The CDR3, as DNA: TGTGCCTGGGGACTAGCGGGAGTTGGTATCACAGATACGCAGTATTTT.

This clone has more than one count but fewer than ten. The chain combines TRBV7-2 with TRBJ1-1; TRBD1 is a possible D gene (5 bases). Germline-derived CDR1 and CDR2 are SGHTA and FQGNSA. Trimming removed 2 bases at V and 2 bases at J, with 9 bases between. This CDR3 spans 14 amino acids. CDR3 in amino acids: CASSLYDRNTEAFF. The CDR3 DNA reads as TGTGCCAGCAGCTTATATGACAGAAACACTGAAGCTTTCTTT.

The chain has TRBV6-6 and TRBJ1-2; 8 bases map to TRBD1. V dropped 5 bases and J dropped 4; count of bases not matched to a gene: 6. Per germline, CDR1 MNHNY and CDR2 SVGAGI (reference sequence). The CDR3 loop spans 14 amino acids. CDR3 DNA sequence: TGTGCCAGCAGTGGAAGGACAGGGAGCTATGGCTACACCTTC. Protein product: CASSGRTGSYGYTF.

CDR3 region: CASSFAQLYGRGSEAFF. CDR3 DNA sequence: TGTGCCAGCAGCTTTGCTCAGTTGTACGGCAGGGGCTCTGAAGCTTTCTTT. This chain joins TRBV7-9 and TRBJ1-1, with D possibly TRBD1 on 6 matching bases. The CDR3 contains 17 residues. Germline loops: CDR1 SEHNR, CDR2 FQNEAQ (reference sequence). V dropped 3 bases and J dropped 6 bases, with 23 bases sitting between them. Combining the CDR3 with reference TRBV7-9 and TRBJ1-1 gives the whole variable domain DTGVSQNPRHKITKRGQNVTFRCDPISEHNRLYWYRQTLGQGPEFLTYFQNEAQLEKSRLLSDRFSAERPKGSFSTLEIQRTEQGDSAMYLCASSFAQLYGRGSEAFFGQGTRLTVV.

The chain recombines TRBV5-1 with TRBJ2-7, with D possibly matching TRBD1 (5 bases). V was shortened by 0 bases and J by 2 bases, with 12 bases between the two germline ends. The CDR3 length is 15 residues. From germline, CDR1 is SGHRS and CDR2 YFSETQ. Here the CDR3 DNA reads TGCGCCAGCAGCTTGGAGGGGATAGATACCTACGAGCAGTACTTC. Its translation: CASSLEGIDTYEQYF.

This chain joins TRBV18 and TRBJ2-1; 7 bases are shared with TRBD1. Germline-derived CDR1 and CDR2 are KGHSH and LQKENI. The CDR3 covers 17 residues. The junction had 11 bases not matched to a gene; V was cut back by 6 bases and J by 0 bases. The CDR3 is CASSLDRPSSSYNEQFF. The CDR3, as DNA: TGTGCCAGCTCCCTGGACAGGCCTTCGAGCTCCTACAATGAGCAGTTCTTC. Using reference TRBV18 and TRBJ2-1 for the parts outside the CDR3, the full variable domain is NAGVMQNPRHLVRRRGQEARLRCSPMKGHSHVYWYRQLPEEGLKFMVYLQKENIIDESGMPKERFSAEFPKEGPSILRIQQVVRGDSAAYFCASSLDRPSSSYNEQFFGPGTRLTVL.

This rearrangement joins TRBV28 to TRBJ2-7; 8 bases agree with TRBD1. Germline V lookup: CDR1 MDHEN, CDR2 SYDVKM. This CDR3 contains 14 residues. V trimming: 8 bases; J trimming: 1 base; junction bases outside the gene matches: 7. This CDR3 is CASLRQGTSYEQYF. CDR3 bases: TGTGCCAGCTTGCGACAGGGGACGTCCTACGAGCAGTACTTC.